The 8 T cell receptor beta chains given below trace back to one sample, sequenced in a study of T cell repertoires in cytomegalovirus infection. These receptors have no identified antigens. TCRdb called the reads again in MiXCR, with one record for every CDR3 protein. The data show 800,000 to 950,000 distinct CDR3 sequences, with about 33% seen just once and roughly an eighth held by the top ten. This specimen consisted of cultured CD8+ T cells from PBMCs, obtained from culture after CMV antigen stimulation. The receptors here all came from a human donor in good health (CMV status not recorded). Some clones in this sample may be carry-over from other donors' samples.

The table lists this clonotype with many counts. The chain is built from TRBV6-1 and TRBJ2-7; 9 nucleotides match TRBD1. The CDR3 sequence is 14 residues long. After removal of 8 bases from V and 5 bases from J, the junction contained 10 bases not matched to a gene. Germline CDR1 and CDR2: MNHNS and SASEGT. This chain's CDR3 is CASQGTGRIHEQYV. DNA for the CDR3: TGTGCCAGCCAGGGGACAGGGCGAATCCACGAGCAGTACGTC.

This clonotype was seen a few times. The chain uses TRBV5-4 and TRBJ2-2; D unclear. The CDR3 runs 12 residues. The germline V gene encodes CDR1 SGHNT and CDR2 YYREEE (reference sequence). Trimming stripped 6 bases from V and 5 bases from J, with 8 bases between. The CDR3 spells CASIVETGELFF. CDR3 sequence (DNA): TGTGCCAGCATCGTGGAAACCGGGGAGCTGTTTTTT.

In this sample, this clonotype turned up a few times. This chain links TRBV5-8 with TRBJ1-2; D is perhaps TRBD1 (5 bases). This CDR3 region has 15 residues. The V end lost 4 bases, the J end lost 5 bases, and 18 bases lay between the germline ends. Germline-derived CDR1 and CDR2 are SGHTS and YDEGEE. This CDR3 reads CASSGTREMVYGYTF. The CDR3 region has the DNA TGTGCCAGCAGCGGGACCAGGGAGATGGTGTATGGCTACACCTTC.

The chain recombines TRBV7-3 with TRBJ2-4; 7 positions match TRBD1. The CDR3 totals 16 residues. The germline V gene has CDR1 SGHTA and CDR2 FQGTGA. V was pared by 6 bases and J by 3 bases, with 11 bases of the junction left unmatched. DNA for the CDR3: TGTGCCAGCAGTCAAACAGGGGTTGGAAGCAAAAACATTCAGTACTTC. Its translation is CASSQTGVGSKNIQYF.

The V gene is TRBV19, the J gene TRBJ2-3; 9 bases fit TRBD1. CDR1 and CDR2 (germline): LNHDA, SQIVND (reference sequence). Trimming took 5 bases from V and 4 from J; bases not matched to a gene: 7. There are 15 residues in the CDR3. CDR3 bases: TGTGCCAGTAGTTCCCGGGACAGGGCTTCAGATACGCAGTATTTT. It yields the protein CASSSRDRASDTQYF.

In DNA, the CDR3 is TGTGCCAGCAGTTTAGGCGCTAGCGGGAGGAAAGAGACCCAGTACTTC. Amino acids: CASSLGASGRKETQYF. V usage is TRBV12-3 or TRBV12-4 and J usage is TRBJ2-5; TRBD2 agrees at 11 bases. V gave up 1 base and J gave up 3 bases; unmatched junction bases: 4. CDR3 length: 16 residues.

A word on this clonotype: The germline gene is not matched at one end of the junction; a read error may be the cause. This rearrangement joins TRBV7-3 to TRBJ1-4; D perhaps matches TRBD1 (6 bases). Germline values: CDR1 SGHTA, CDR2 FQGTGA. The CDR3 spans 14 residues. CDR3 nucleotide sequence: TGTGCCAACAGCCGGACAGAGCCTAATGAAAAACTGTTTTTT. Encoded protein: CANSRTEPNEKLFF.

The chain uses TRBV2 and TRBJ2-7; 12 nucleotides agree with TRBD1. Trimming took 6 bases from V and 7 from J; bases not matched to a gene: 10. This CDR3 is built from 15 residues. CDR1 and CDR2 (germline): SNHLY, FYNNEI. The CDR3 sequence: CASSRIGTGGPEQYV. The CDR3 region has the DNA TGTGCCAGCAGCAGAATAGGGACAGGGGGCCCTGAGCAGTACGTC.